This entry describes one TCR beta chain. The data originate from a study of blood T cell repertoires in COVID-19. The table came from immunoSEQ multiplex PCR; TCRdb's copy has only in-frame clones and leaves some out. The sample records 250,000 to 350,000 clones, about 86% being singletons. The CDR3 is made up of 15 amino acids. Trimming cost V 0 bases and J 2 bases; bases outside gene matches: 2. The V gene's germline CDR1 is SGHRS and CDR2 YFSETQ. This chain joins TRBV5-1 and TRBJ2-1; 7 bases map to TRBD2. The receptor's source is a person between 65 and 79 years old with COVID-19, enrolled during active disease. The source material was peripheral blood. DNA for the CDR3: TGCGCCAGCAGCTTGGGCGGGGGAACCTACAATGAGCAGTTCTTC. Residues: CASSLGGGTYNEQFF. The full variable domain, its missing parts supplied by reference TRBV5-1 and TRBJ2-1, is KAGVTQTPRYLIKTRGQQVTLSCSPISGHRSVSWYQQTPGQGLQFLFEYFSETQRNKGNFPGRFSGRQFSNSRSEMNVSTLELGDSALYLCASSLGGGTYNEQFFGPGTRLTVL.